Sequencing of this TCR beta chain was carried out in a study of beta chain features in type 1 diabetes (dated by TCRdb to 2016 to 2019). In the study overall: Mean age, gender distribution, total cell number and subset yield did not differ between patients and healthy donors. Across all samples, approximately 98,000,000 sorted cells were examined, and cell number per subset correlated strongly with RNA yield. In the study, recently diagnosed type 1 diabetes patients and matched healthy donors were compared on the TCRB repertoires of their sorted circulating CD4+ T cell subsets. Naive and central memory subsets were obtained from all 28 donors, but regulatory and stem cell-like memory subsets were isolated from only 8 patients and roughly eight healthy donors.

For this clone: The specificity of this receptor is unknown. No base qualities exist here, and no much larger clone lies one base off it.

The entire amount of isolated RNA was reverse transcribed using the High Capacity cDNA Reverse Transcription Kit, so the sequenced TCRB transcripts were expressed ones. Naive, central memory and regulatory T cell samples underwent deep immunoSEQ sequencing, averaging approximately 3.5 million total reads per sample. After sorted cells were lysed in RLT buffer, RNA was extracted with DNase-treated RNeasy Micro or Mini kits, with the choice depending on cell number. To prevent cross-contamination, each cell subset was processed individually, whereas patient and healthy donor samples were processed jointly. TCRB sequences were amplified from cDNA with the immunoSEQ multiplex PCR, producing 87-bp fragments spanning the CDR3 region. Sequencing of the amplicons was done on the Illumina HiSeq platform. As for the authors' bioinformatics: PCR bias was computationally corrected using synthetic template baselines, reads within Hamming distance 2 were collapsed, and singletons that could not be merged were discarded. Reads were aligned to IMGT to assign V, D and J genes, CDR3 length, and insertions or deletions at six rearrangement sites. Within each subset, clonotype counts were normalized to sorted cell number, and only after that were true diversity and Gini coefficients computed with the tcR R package. The overlap coefficient, calculated on TCRB nucleotide sequences, was used to quantify repertoire sharing. As a proxy for the pre-selection repertoire, out-of-frame TCRB sequences from naive cells were analyzed. The table comes from immuneACCESS by way of TCRdb, which keeps in-frame sequences with V and J called. Part of the clones is missing from these tables; in studies checked, under half for an unresolved V gene and the rest for unknown reasons. V and J calls and clone size are copied from that table; D and trimming were computed from the DNA. The sample table records approximately 300,000 clones; approximately 10% of these occur just once. The ten largest clones capture about 0.015% of the sample.

Overall study outcomes, separate from this receptor: Shorter templates might be favored by PCR, yet because patient and control samples were amplified and corrected together, any such skew would affect both groups equally. Fewer insertions and more nucleotide deletions at VDJ recombination sites were observed in patients with type 1 diabetes, implying thymic rearrangement abnormalities. Naive, central memory and regulatory TCRB repertoires appeared to be more alike among patients than among healthy donors. A moderate but significant shortening of TCRB CDR3 length was observed in type 1 diabetes patients in all four CD4+ subsets. Because cDNA was sequenced instead of genomic DNA, highly expressing activated cells could be over-represented, though the groups showed no difference in activation or CD3 levels. Because small numbers of individuals were included in the HLA sub-analyses, any influence of HLA type on TCRB rearrangement was left unresolved.

A single peripheral blood draw of about 116 mL on average was collected from each donor into heparinised tubes. A BD FACSAria II and a panel including CD45RO, CCR7, CD25, CD127, CD95 and CD27 were used to sort naive, central memory, regulatory and stem cell-like memory CD4+ T cells. All sorted populations exceeded 98% purity. PBMCs were separated immediately by Lymphoprep density gradient centrifugation and were stained directly, without being cultured. Samples were stained and sorted in pairs, with one healthy donor and one patient per experiment, so that batch effects were minimized. CDR1 and CDR2 were assigned from the germline V gene as SGHRS and YFSETQ. The CDR3 holds 14 amino acids from the cysteine to the phenylalanine. CDR3 DNA is the only sequence kept; it has 42 bases, read in frame from the first base. Here V drops 1 base and J drops 8 bases, and the junction holds 5 bases not matched to any gene.

The clonotype originates from a woman younger than 45 in good health. The rearranged segments are TRBV5-1 and TRBJ2-1; the central 8 bases match TRBD2. Sample: naive CD4+ T cells from blood. The cell subset or site label here, explained by the study, means: true naive CD4+ T cells. The sequence in DNA is TGCGCCAGCAGCTTGCGCATAGCGGGGCATGAGCAGTTCTTC. Its translation reads: CASSLRIAGHEQFF.